The 29 T cell receptor beta chains presented below share a single source sample, sequenced in a study of blood T cell repertoires in COVID-19. Sequenced by immunoSEQ multiplex PCR; TCRdb stores in-frame clones only, minus some. The sample includes 150,000 or so clones, 65% to 85% of them seen just once. Material for sequencing was PBMCs or T cells enriched from blood (not recorded which). The receptors derive from a man aged 70-80 years who had been exposed to COVID-19.

The rearrangement links TRBV19 to TRBJ1-5; a weak D match, TRBD1 (6 bases). The CDR3 loop spans 14 amino acids. V shed 3 bases and J shed 4 bases, with 10 bases lying between them. In germline, CDR1 is LNHDA, CDR2 SQIVND (reference sequence). CDR3 in DNA: TGTGCCAGTAGTATTCGGGACAAAAATCAGCCCCAGCATTTT. Amino acid sequence: CASSIRDKNQPQHF.

This clone was seen at least ten times. This chain joins TRBV27 and TRBJ2-7; TRBD2 matches at 11 bases. J was trimmed by 6 bases and V by 5 bases; bases with no gene match: 9. The CDR3 runs 15 residues. Germline values: CDR1 MNHEY, CDR2 SMNVEV (reference sequence). The CDR3 is CASSPIAGGLVEQYF. CDR3 sequence (DNA): TGTGCCAGCAGTCCTATAGCGGGGGGGCTGGTCGAGCAGTACTTC.

V usage is TRBV7-2 and J usage is TRBJ2-1, with TRBD1 matching over 7 bases. This CDR3 contains 16 residues. With V trimmed by 1 base and J by 6 bases, 9 bases remained unmatched. The germline V gene has CDR1 SGHTA and CDR2 FQGNSA. CDR3 protein: CASSLGQGRGGNEQFF. CDR3 sequence (DNA): TGTGCCAGCAGCTTAGGACAGGGCCGAGGGGGCAATGAGCAGTTCTTC.

The gene calls are TRBV7-8 and TRBJ1-5; 11 nucleotides line up with TRBD1. The germline V gene encodes CDR1 SGHVS and CDR2 FQNEAQ. The CDR3 extends over 15 amino acids. V lost 5 bases and J lost 7; bases outside the gene matches: 7. Here the CDR3 reads CASSLLGQGDQPQHF. The CDR3 bases are TGTGCCAGCAGCCTACTGGGACAGGGGGACCAGCCCCAGCATTTT. The full variable domain, its missing parts supplied by reference TRBV7-8 and TRBJ1-5, is GAGVSQSPRYKVAKRGQDVALRCDPISGHVSLFWYQQALGQGPEFLTYFQNEAQLDKSGLPSDRFFAERPEGSVSTLKIQRTQQEDSAVYLCASSLLGQGDQPQHFGDGTRLSIL.

The chain joins TRBV5-1 to TRBJ2-7; the match to TRBD1 covers 8 bases. The CDR3 sequence is 14 residues long. From germline, CDR1 is SGHRS and CDR2 YFSETQ. V trimming: 4 bases; J trimming: 3 bases; junction bases outside the gene matches: 6. Here the CDR3 reads CASSPSGTGYEQYF. The DNA for the CDR3 is TGCGCCAGCAGCCCCTCCGGGACAGGCTACGAGCAGTACTTC.

The chain has TRBV7-2 and TRBJ1-5, with unresolved D. CDR1 is SGHTA, CDR2 FQGNSA, per germline. The CDR3 extends over 13 amino acids. V shed 3 bases and J shed 4 bases, with 7 bases lying between them. The CDR3 loop reads CASSFGGNQPQHF. The DNA for the CDR3 is TGTGCCAGCAGCTTCGGAGGGAATCAGCCCCAGCATTTT.

The chain uses TRBV10-3 and TRBJ2-3; D unclear. The ends were cut back, 4 bases at V and 5 bases at J, with 7 bases in the middle. The CDR3 runs to 12 residues. Germline assignment: CDR1 ENHRY and CDR2 SYGVKD. The CDR3 loop is CAISVSGDTQYF. The CDR3 DNA reads TGTGCCATCAGTGTCTCGGGAGATACGCAGTATTTT.

J is TRBJ2-3 and V is TRBV2; D perhaps matches TRBD1 (6 bases). CDR1 is SNHLY and CDR2 is FYNNEI in the germline V gene. V was shortened by 6 bases and J by 0 bases, with 16 bases between the two germline ends. This CDR3 spans 16 amino acids. CDR3 sequence (DNA): TGTGCCAGCAGATATTGGACAGTTTCTAGCACAGATACGCAGTATTTT. This encodes CASRYWTVSSTDTQYF.

The rearrangement links TRBV4-2 to TRBJ2-7, with D possibly TRBD2 on 5 matching bases. In germline, CDR1 is LGHNA, CDR2 YNFKEQ. Trimming took off 0 bases at V and 1 base at J, with 10 bases between the two ends. The CDR3 consists of 15 residues. The CDR3 loop reads CASSQDEGRSYEQYF. CDR3 sequence (DNA): TGTGCCAGCAGCCAAGATGAGGGAAGGTCCTACGAGCAGTACTTC.

The J gene is TRBJ2-7, the V gene TRBV15, with D possibly being TRBD2 (5 bases). This CDR3 has 14 residues. Trimming left V 0 bases short and J 3 bases short, with 9 bases between. The germline V gene encodes CDR1 LNHNV and CDR2 YYDKDF (reference sequence). The CDR3 region is CATSRDNGVYEQYF. The CDR3 region has the DNA TGTGCCACCAGCAGAGATAACGGGGTCTACGAGCAGTACTTC.

The rearrangement uses TRBV3-1 (or the pseudogene TRBV3-2) and TRBJ2-1; tentatively, D is TRBD1 (5 bases). Germline loops: CDR1 LGHDT, CDR2 YNNKEL (reference sequence). There are 13 residues in the CDR3. Trimming stripped 2 bases from V and 7 bases from J, with 9 bases between. The CDR3 reads CASSQRGGNEQFF. The CDR3 bases are TGTGCCAGCAGCCAAAGGGGCGGAAATGAGCAGTTCTTC.

The chain carries TRBV4-2 and TRBJ2-6; 13 nucleotides line up with TRBD2. CDR1 LGHNA and CDR2 YNFKEQ come from the germline V gene. The junction had 12 bases not matched to a gene; V was cut back by 3 bases and J by 4 bases. The CDR3 loop spans 20 amino acids. The CDR3 bases are TGTGCCAGCAGCCAGCCGACTAGCGGGAGGACCCTGGGCGGGGCCAACGTCCTGACTTTC. Protein sequence: CASSQPTSGRTLGGANVLTF.

This clone has only one observation. The rearrangement uses TRBV4-2 and TRBJ2-7, with 8 bases lining up with TRBD2. Trimming took 5 bases from V and 9 from J; bases not matched to a gene: 18. The CDR3 spans 16 residues. Germline V gives CDR1 LGHNA, CDR2 YNFKEQ. CDR3 in DNA: TGTGCCAGCAGCGCTATCGGGGGGGCGGGCGATCTCGGGCAGTACTTC. It codes for CASSAIGGAGDLGQYF.

V gene TRBV3-1 (or the pseudogene TRBV3-2) combines with J gene TRBJ2-7; D is ambiguous. V was cut by 3 bases and J by 6 bases, with 9 bases left in between. Germline V CDR1 and CDR2: LGHDT, YNNKEL (reference sequence). This CDR3 is 12 amino acids long. CDR3: CASSQVRSEQYF. In DNA form, the CDR3 reads TGTGCCAGCAGCCAGGTAAGGAGCGAGCAGTACTTC.

This clone has only a few counts. This rearrangement joins TRBV5-1 to TRBJ2-7; 9 positions match TRBD1. This CDR3 is 16 amino acids long. The germline gives CDR1 SGHRS, CDR2 YFSETQ. The V gene end was trimmed by 0 bases and the J gene end by 6 bases; junction bases not matched to a gene: 10. As DNA, the CDR3 is TGCGCCAGCAGCTTGGGGACGACAGGGGGATTCTTCGAGCAGTACTTC. Translated: CASSLGTTGGFFEQYF.

The chain carries TRBV6-4 and TRBJ1-2; D call uncertain. CDR3 size: 15 residues. Germline V gives CDR1 MRHNA, CDR2 SNTAGT. V gave up 0 bases and J gave up 0 bases, with 8 bases separating them. The CDR3 sequence is CASSDSGSANYGYTF. The DNA of the CDR3 is TGTGCCAGCAGTGACTCCGGGTCCGCTAACTATGGCTACACCTTC.

The chain joins TRBV11-2 to TRBJ1-4; perhaps TRBD1 as D (5 bases). The CDR3 has 16 amino acids. V gave up 5 bases and J gave up 4 bases, with 17 bases separating them. Germline assignment: CDR1 SGHAT and CDR2 FQNNGV. The CDR3 loop is CASSPQGRVGNEKLFF. The CDR3 DNA reads as TGTGCCAGCAGCCCCCAAGGCAGGGTTGGTAATGAAAAACTGTTTTTT.

The chain joins TRBV2 to TRBJ1-5; 9 positions match TRBD1. The CDR3 totals 14 residues. The germline CDR1 and CDR2 sequences are SNHLY and FYNNEI. V shed 3 bases, J shed 6 bases, and the junction held 3 bases outside the gene matches. In nucleotides, the CDR3 is TGTGCCAGCAGTGAGCTACAGGGGGCTCAGCCCCAGCATTTT. This codes for CASSELQGAQPQHF.

The rearrangement joins TRBV25-1 to TRBJ1-1; D is perhaps TRBD1 (5 bases). V lost 6 bases to trimming and J lost 2 bases, with 10 bases between them. The CDR3 extends over 13 amino acids. Germline V gene lookup returns CDR1 MGHDK and CDR2 SYGVNS. DNA of the CDR3: TGTGCCAGCAGGGGGAGGGGTAACACTGAAGCTTTCTTT. This codes for CASRGRGNTEAFF.

This clone has a handful of counts. The chain is built from TRBV14 and TRBJ2-7; perhaps TRBD1 as D (5 bases). V was pared by 1 base and J by 5 bases, with 9 bases between. Germline V gene lookup returns CDR1 SGHDN and CDR2 FVKESK. This CDR3 region has 13 residues. For the CDR3, the DNA is TGTGCCAGCAGCCAAGGGACACGTGACGAGCAGTACTTC. Translating gives CASSQGTRDEQYF.

The genes are TRBV28 and TRBJ2-1; 9 bases fit TRBD2. Unmatched junction bases numbered 11, after V lost 5 bases and J lost 0 bases. Germline assignment: CDR1 MDHEN and CDR2 SYDVKM. CDR3 length equals 18 residues. The CDR3 loop reads CASSDAAGGRSSYNEQFF. The CDR3 DNA reads TGTGCCAGCAGTGATGCGGCGGGGGGGAGGAGCTCCTACAATGAGCAGTTCTTC.

This rearrangement joins TRBV4-1 to TRBJ2-7; the match to TRBD1 covers 10 bases. The V segment lost 1 base and the J segment 2 bases; nucleotides outside the gene matches: 5. The CDR3 runs to 16 residues. CDR1 is MGHRA and CDR2 is YSYEKL in the germline V gene. CDR3 DNA: TGCGCCAGCAGCCAAGCTTTCGGACAGGGGGCCTACGAGCAGTACTTC. This encodes CASSQAFGQGAYEQYF.

This clone has just one count. The V and J genes are TRBV4-3 and TRBJ1-2, with D unresolved. Germline CDR1 reads LGHNA; CDR2 reads YSLEER. The CDR3 has 16 amino acids. Deletions cut 1 base from V and 4 bases from J, with 16 bases between. The CDR3: CASSQVYRAVVYGYTF. In DNA, the CDR3 is TGCGCCAGCAGCCAAGTCTACAGAGCCGTAGTCTATGGCTACACCTTC.

A single count supports this clone. V gene TRBV9 combines with J gene TRBJ1-5; 10 positions match TRBD1. The germline CDR1 and CDR2 sequences are SGDLS and YYNGEE. The CDR3 is 15 residues long. The V and J ends lost 4 bases and 4 bases, in that order; junction bases with no gene match: 5. The DNA of the CDR3 is TGTGCCAGCAGCCCAGGACAGGGGGAGAATCAGCCCCAGCATTTT. The encoded protein is CASSPGQGENQPQHF.

Points on this clone: Additional DNA sequences in this sample encode the identical CDR3. The chain uses TRBV11-2 and TRBJ2-2, with a tentative D call TRBD2 (5 bases). Between the trimmed V and J ends, which lost 2 bases and 0 bases, there was a span of 7 bases. This CDR3 has 15 amino acids. Germline V lookup: CDR1 SGHAT, CDR2 FQNNGV. CDR3 sequence (DNA): TGTGCCAGCAGCTTACTAGCTTCGAACACCGGGGAGCTGTTTTTT. Translation gives CASSLLASNTGELFF. Full variable domain (remainder filled in from reference TRBV11-2 and TRBJ2-2): EAGVAQSPRYKIIEKRQSVAFWCNPISGHATLYWYQQILGQGPKLLIQFQNNGVVDDSQLPKDRFSAERLKGVDSTLKIQPAKLEDSAVYLCASSLLASNTGELFFGEGSRLTVL.

The chain couples TRBV29-1 to TRBJ1-1; TRBD1 matches 7 bases. The CDR3 runs 12 residues. Germline CDR1 reads SQVTM; CDR2 reads ANQGSEA. V gave up 4 bases and J gave up 1 base; unmatched junction bases: 0. For the CDR3, the DNA is TGCAGCGTTGGACAGGGGAACACTGAAGCTTTCTTT. Translation gives CSVGQGNTEAFF.

This clone was picked up a small number of times. The rearrangement joins TRBV24-1 to TRBJ2-2; 8 nucleotides agree with TRBD1. Germline lookup yields CDR1 KGHDR and CDR2 SFDVKD. The V segment lost 8 bases and the J segment 5 bases; nucleotides outside the gene matches: 6. This CDR3 is 14 amino acids long. The CDR3 is CATKGQGATGELFF. The CDR3 nucleotides are TGTGCCACCAAGGGCCAGGGGGCGACCGGGGAGCTGTTTTTT.

The J gene is TRBJ1-5, the V gene TRBV24-1; D possibly corresponds to TRBD1 (5 bases). With 0 bases removed from V and 4 bases from J, the gap between germline ends came to 12 bases. Germline V lookup: CDR1 KGHDR, CDR2 SFDVKD. This CDR3 is built from 16 residues. CDR3 sequence reads: CATSDLQAGYNQPQHF. CDR3 nucleotide sequence: TGTGCCACCAGTGATTTGCAGGCAGGGTATAATCAGCCCCAGCATTTT.

The chain recombines TRBV9 with TRBJ1-2, with 9 bases aligning to TRBD1. Germline CDR1 and CDR2: SGDLS and YYNGEE. CDR3 size: 14 residues. V shed 2 bases, J shed 3 bases, and the junction held 2 bases outside the gene matches. CDR3 sequence reads: CASSVGTGYYGYTF. The CDR3 DNA reads as TGTGCCAGCAGCGTTGGGACAGGGTACTATGGCTACACCTTC.